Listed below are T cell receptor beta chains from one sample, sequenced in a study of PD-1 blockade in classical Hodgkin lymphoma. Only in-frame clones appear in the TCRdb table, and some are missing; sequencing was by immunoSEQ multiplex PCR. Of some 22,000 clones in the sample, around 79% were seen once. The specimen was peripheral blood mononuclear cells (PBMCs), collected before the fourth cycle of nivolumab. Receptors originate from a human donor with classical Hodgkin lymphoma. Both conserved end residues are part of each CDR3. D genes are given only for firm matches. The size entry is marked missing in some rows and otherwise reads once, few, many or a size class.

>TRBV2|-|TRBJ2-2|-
CASSSAFLGFGELFF
TGTGCCAGCAGTTCTGCTTTCCTTGGGTTCGGGGAGCTGTTTTTT
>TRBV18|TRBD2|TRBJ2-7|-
CASSPGTSGTYEQYF
TGTGCCAGCTCACCAGGGACTAGCGGAACCTACGAGCAGTACTTC
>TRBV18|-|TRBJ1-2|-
CASSPGRDYGYTF
TGTGCCAGCTCACCAGGCCGGGACTATGGCTACACCTTC
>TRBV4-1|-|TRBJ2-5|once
CASSQAADQETQYF
TGCGCCAGCAGCCAAGCCGCGGACCAAGAGACCCAGTACTTC
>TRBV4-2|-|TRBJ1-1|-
CASSQVSTTLNTEAFF
TGTGCCAGCAGCCAAGTGTCCACAACATTGAACACTGAAGCTTTCTTT
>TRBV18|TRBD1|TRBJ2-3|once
CASSPAGGRDTQYF
TGTGCCAGCTCACCAGCAGGGGGAAGGGATACGCAGTATTTT
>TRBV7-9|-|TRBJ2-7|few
CASNFGSYYEQYF
TGTGCCAGCAATTTCGGCAGCTACTACGAGCAGTACTTC
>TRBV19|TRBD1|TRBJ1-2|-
CASSLRTGGNYGYTF
TGTGCCAGTAGTCTCCGGACAGGGGGCAACTATGGCTACACCTTC
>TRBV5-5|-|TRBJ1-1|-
CASSLGDKNTEAFF
TGTGCCAGCAGCTTGGGGGACAAGAACACTGAAGCTTTCTTT
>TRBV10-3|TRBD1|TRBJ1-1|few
CAISDRGSTEAFF
TGTGCCATCAGCGACAGGGGGAGCACTGAAGCTTTCTTT
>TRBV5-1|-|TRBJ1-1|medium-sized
CASSLGGGQINTEAFF
TGCGCCAGCAGCTTGGGGGGCGGGCAGATTAACACTGAAGCTTTCTTT
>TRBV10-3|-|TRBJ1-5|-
CAISKGEGDQPQHF
TGTGCCATCTCTAAGGGTGAAGGGGATCAGCCCCAGCATTTT
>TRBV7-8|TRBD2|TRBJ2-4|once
CASSLEGLAGEIAKNIQYF
TGTGCCAGCAGCTTAGAGGGACTAGCGGGAGAGATAGCCAAAAACATTCAGTACTTC
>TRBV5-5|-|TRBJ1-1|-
CASSRTTGNTEAFF
TGTGCCAGCAGCCGGACGACAGGGAACACTGAAGCTTTCTTT
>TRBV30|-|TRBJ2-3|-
CAWSWLPQDTQYF
TGTGCCTGGAGTTGGCTGCCCCAAGATACGCAGTATTTT
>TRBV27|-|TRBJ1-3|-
CASSPSPAGNTIYF
TGTGCCAGCAGTCCCTCCCCCGCTGGAAACACCATATATTTT
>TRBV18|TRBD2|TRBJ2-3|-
CASSPGLAGAVDTQYF
TGTGCCAGCTCACCGGGACTAGCGGGAGCTGTGGATACGCAGTATTTT
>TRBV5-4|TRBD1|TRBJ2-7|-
CASSLAGTEHYEQYF
TGTGCCAGCAGCTTGGCCGGGACAGAGCACTACGAGCAGTACTTC
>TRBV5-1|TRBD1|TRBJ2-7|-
CASSLFGTGGGQQYF
TGCGCCAGCAGCTTGTTCGGGACAGGGGGTGGGCAGCAGTACTTC
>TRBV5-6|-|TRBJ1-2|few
CASSFQGGNYYGYTF
TGTGCCAGCAGCTTCCAGGGAGGGAACTACTATGGCTACACCTTC
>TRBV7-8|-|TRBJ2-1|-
CASSLSVYNEQFF
TGTGCCAGCAGCTTAAGCGTATACAATGAGCAGTTCTTC
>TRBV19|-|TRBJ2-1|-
CASSIGGDHSSGLYNEQFF
TGTGCCAGTAGTATAGGAGGTGACCACTCGTCTGGACTCTACAATGAGCAGTTCTTC
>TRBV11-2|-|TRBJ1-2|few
CASSPGPGYYGYTF
TGTGCCAGCAGCCCCGGACCGGGCTACTATGGCTACACCTTC
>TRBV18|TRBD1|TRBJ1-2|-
CASSPVTGLPPNYGYTF
TGTGCCAGCTCACCAGTGACAGGGTTACCTCCGAACTATGGCTACACCTTC
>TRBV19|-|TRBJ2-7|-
CASSQTGYSYEQYF
TGTGCCAGTAGCCAAACAGGGTACTCCTACGAGCAGTACTTC
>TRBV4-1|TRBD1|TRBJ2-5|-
CASSQRQGAETQYF
TGCGCCAGCAGCCAGCGACAGGGTGCGGAGACCCAGTACTTC
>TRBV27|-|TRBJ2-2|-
CASSGPNTGELFF
TGTGCCAGCAGTGGCCCGAACACCGGGGAGCTGTTTTTT
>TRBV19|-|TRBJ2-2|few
CASKENTGELFF
TGTGCCAGTAAAGAGAATACCGGGGAGCTGTTTTTT
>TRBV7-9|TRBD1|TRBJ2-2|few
CASSLVGGQGSSNTGELFF
TGTGCCAGCAGCTTAGTAGGGGGACAGGGAAGTAGCAACACCGGGGAGCTGTTTTTT
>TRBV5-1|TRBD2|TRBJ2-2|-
CASSALTSGRANTGELFF
TGCGCCAGCAGCGCTTTGACTAGCGGGAGGGCGAACACCGGGGAGCTGTTTTTT
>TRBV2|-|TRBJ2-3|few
CASSDDLYNTDTQYF
TGTGCCAGCAGTGATGATCTCTATAACACAGATACGCAGTATTTT
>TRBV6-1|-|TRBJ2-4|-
CASFLQGIAKNIQYF
TGTGCCAGCTTTTTGCAGGGTATCGCCAAAAACATTCAGTACTTC
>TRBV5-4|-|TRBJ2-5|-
CASRTEQRGVSKETQYF
TGTGCCAGCAGAACCGAACAGCGAGGGGTCTCCAAAGAGACCCAGTACTTC
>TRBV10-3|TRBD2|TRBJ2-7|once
CAISESRTSGSYEQYF
TGTGCCATCAGTGAGTCTCGGACTAGCGGGAGTTACGAGCAGTACTTC
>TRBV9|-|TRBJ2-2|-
CASSVVGTLTGELFF
TGTGCCAGCAGCGTAGTTGGCACGTTAACCGGGGAGCTGTTTTTT
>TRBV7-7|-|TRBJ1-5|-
CASSLSPNQPQHF
TGTGCTAGCAGCTTATCGCCAAATCAGCCCCAGCATTTT
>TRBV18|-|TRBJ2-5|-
CASSPYFPRGSQETQYF
TGTGCCAGCTCACCATATTTCCCCCGGGGTTCGCAAGAGACCCAGTACTTC
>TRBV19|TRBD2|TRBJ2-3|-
CASSQGTSDSTDTQYF
TGTGCCAGTAGTCAAGGGACTAGCGATAGCACAGATACGCAGTATTTT
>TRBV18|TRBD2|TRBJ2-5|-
CASRGGLEETQYF
TGTGCCAGCCGCGGGGGACTCGAAGAGACCCAGTACTTC
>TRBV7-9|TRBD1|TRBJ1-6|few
CASSSGPSAGQTNSPLHF
TGTGCCAGCAGCTCCGGCCCGTCGGCGGGACAGACTAATTCACCCCTCCACTTT
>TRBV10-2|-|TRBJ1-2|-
CASRKPGLTYGYTF
TGCGCCAGCAGGAAGCCGGGACTCACCTATGGCTACACCTTC
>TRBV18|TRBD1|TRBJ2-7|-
CASSHAGQGYAYEQYF
TGTGCCAGCTCGCACGCGGGACAGGGTTACGCCTACGAGCAGTACTTC
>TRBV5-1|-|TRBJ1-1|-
CASSLELSLNTEAFF
TGCGCCAGCAGCTTGGAATTGTCATTGAACACTGAAGCTTTCTTT
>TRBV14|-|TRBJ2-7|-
CASSQGLEQYF
TGTGCCAGCAGCCAAGGGCTCGAGCAGTACTTC
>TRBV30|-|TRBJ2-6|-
CAWSVTGRGRWAGANVLTF
TGTGCCTGGAGTGTAACGGGGAGGGGGAGATGGGCTGGGGCCAACGTCCTGACTTTC
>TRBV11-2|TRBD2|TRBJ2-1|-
CASSLSLLAGVVFF
TGTGCCAGCAGCTTATCCTTACTAGCGGGAGTGGTGTTCTTC
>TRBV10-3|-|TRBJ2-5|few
CAITEEPQATQYF
TGTGCCATCACGGAGGAGCCGCAAGCGACCCAGTACTTC
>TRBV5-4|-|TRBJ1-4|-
CASSLDPSSYEKLFF
TGTGCCAGCAGCTTGGATCCATCCAGCTATGAAAAACTGTTTTTT
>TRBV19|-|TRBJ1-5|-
CACRRANQPQHF
TGTGCCTGCAGACGAGCCAATCAGCCCCAGCATTTT
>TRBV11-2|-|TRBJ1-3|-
CASSLFFDSGNTIYF
TGTGCCAGCAGCTTATTTTTTGACTCTGGAAACACCATATATTTT
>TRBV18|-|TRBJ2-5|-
CASSRYREETQYF
TGTGCCAGCTCAAGATACAGGGAAGAGACCCAGTACTTC